The 27 T cell receptor beta chains reported below all come from one sample, sequenced in a study of T cell changes during pregnancy in multiple sclerosis. Using immunoSEQ multiplex PCR, the repertoire was profiled, and TCRdb retains in-frame clones only, with some absent. The sample shows approximately 90,000 clones, 85% to 95% of them seen only once. Sequences were derived from peripheral blood, sampled after pregnancy. The origin of the receptors is a female donor with multiple sclerosis, enrolled in a pregnancy study.

The genes are TRBV4-2 and TRBJ1-4; 9 bases fit TRBD1. This CDR3 comprises 18 residues. Germline assignment: CDR1 LGHNA and CDR2 YNFKEQ. Trimming cost V 4 bases and J 0 bases; bases outside gene matches: 9. The CDR3 DNA reads TGTGCCAGCAGCCCGGGACAGGGTAGACTTGCAACTAATGAAAAACTGTTTTTT. It translates to CASSPGQGRLATNEKLFF.

The chain has TRBV19 and TRBJ2-3, with 8 bases matching TRBD2. CDR1 is LNHDA and CDR2 is SQIVND in the germline V gene (reference sequence). With V trimmed by 3 bases and J by 0 bases, 5 bases remained unmatched. The CDR3 loop spans 16 amino acids. DNA of the CDR3: TGTGCCAGTAGTATCAATGGACTAGCCAGCACAGATACGCAGTATTTT. This sequence encodes CASSINGLASTDTQYF.

The table lists this clone with a count of one. The CDR3 nucleotides are TGCAGCGTGCGCATTCTAGCGGGAGGCCACAATGAGCAGTTCTTC. Translated, it gives CSVRILAGGHNEQFF. V is TRBV29-1 and J is TRBJ2-1, with 11 bases identical to TRBD2. The V gene end was trimmed by 6 bases and the J gene end by 5 bases; junction bases not matched to a gene: 9. CDR1 and CDR2 (germline): SQVTM, ANQGSEA. The CDR3 has 15 residues.

DNA of the CDR3: TGTGCCAGCAGCCCCTCCGCTAGCGGGGCCCGCGGGACCCAGTACTTC. Its translation: CASSPSASGARGTQYF. This rearrangement joins TRBV7-3 to TRBJ2-5; 9 nucleotides agree with TRBD2. The CDR3 totals 16 residues. Germline V CDR1 and CDR2: SGHTA, FQGTGA. The V segment lost 5 bases and the J segment 7 bases; nucleotides outside the gene matches: 14.

This chain joins TRBV7-2 and TRBJ2-1; perhaps TRBD2 as D (5 bases). The CDR3 runs 14 residues. Germline V gives CDR1 SGHTA, CDR2 FQGNSA. Trimming took 3 bases from V and 6 from J, leaving 12 bases between them. CDR3 residues: CASSFGGPSNEQFF. CDR3 nucleotides: TGTGCCAGCAGCTTCGGCGGGCCCTCCAATGAGCAGTTCTTC.

The chain combines TRBV5-1 with TRBJ1-6, with D possibly TRBD1 on 6 matching bases. Trimming pared 0 bases from V and 0 bases from J, leaving 13 bases between. This CDR3 has 18 residues. Germline lookup yields CDR1 SGHRS and CDR2 YFSETQ. CDR3 nucleotide sequence: TGCGCCAGCAGCTTGGAGGGGGTACCCAGCTCCTATAATTCACCCCTCCACTTT. Its protein is CASSLEGVPSSYNSPLHF.

The J gene is TRBJ1-2, the V gene TRBV7-8, with 9 bases fitting TRBD1. The CDR3 length is 13 residues. Germline trimming cut 1 base from V and 8 bases from J; bases unmatched to any gene: 2. The germline V gene encodes CDR1 SGHVS and CDR2 FQNEAQ. CDR3 coding DNA: TGTGCCAGCAGCTTAGGGGGACAGGGAGGCTACACCTTC. It encodes CASSLGGQGGYTF.

This rearrangement joins TRBV5-6 to TRBJ1-6; maybe TRBD1 (5 bases). Germline V lookup: CDR1 SGHDT, CDR2 YYEEEE. V lost 5 bases and J lost 0, with 15 bases in between. The CDR3 length is 17 residues. CDR3 region: CASSLGRGSSYNSPLHF. CDR3 DNA: TGTGCCAGCAGTCTGGGACGGGGGAGCTCCTATAATTCACCCCTCCACTTT.

This chain uses TRBV25-1 with TRBJ1-1, with D perhaps matching TRBD1 (6 bases). Trimming took off 6 bases at V and 0 bases at J, with 20 bases between the two ends. This CDR3 is 17 amino acids long. Germline assignment: CDR1 MGHDK and CDR2 SYGVNS. In DNA, the CDR3 is TGTGCCAGCAGGGCCATTGGGGGGGCTGGGATGAACACTGAAGCTTTCTTT. It is translated as CASRAIGGAGMNTEAFF. Filled out from reference TRBV25-1 and TRBJ1-1, the complete variable domain reads EADIYQTPRYLVIGTGKKITLECSQTMGHDKMYWYQQDPGMELHLIHYSYGVNSTEKGDLSSESTVSRIRTEHFPLTLESARPSHTSQYLCASRAIGGAGMNTEAFFGQGTRLTVV.

V is TRBV4-2 and J is TRBJ1-2; 7 bases agree with TRBD1. With 3 bases clipped from V and 7 bases from J, the junction kept 8 bases outside the gene matches. Germline loops: CDR1 LGHNA, CDR2 YNFKEQ. The CDR3 totals 14 residues. CDR3 amino acids: CASSQGTESSGYTF. The CDR3 DNA reads TGTGCCAGCAGCCAGGGGACAGAAAGCTCTGGCTACACCTTC.

The chain combines TRBV5-6 with TRBJ1-6; perhaps TRBD1 as D (5 bases). The length of the CDR3 is 17 residues. Germline V lookup: CDR1 SGHDT, CDR2 YYEEEE. V was cut by 6 bases and J by 3 bases, with 19 bases left in between. The CDR3 nucleotides are TGTGCCAGCAATCCCGGGGGGGGTCAATACTATAATTCACCCCTCCACTTT. It yields the protein CASNPGGGQYYNSPLHF. The whole variable domain, filled in from reference TRBV5-6 and TRBJ1-6, reads DAGVTQSPTHLIKTRGQQVTLRCSPKSGHDTVSWYQQALGQGPQFIFQYYEEEERQRGNFPDRFSGHQFPNYSSELNVNALLLGDSALYLCASNPGGGQYYNSPLHFGNGTRLTVT.

The chain couples TRBV20-1 to TRBJ2-2; D not resolved. The CDR3 totals 11 residues. Germline V gene sequence: CDR1 DFQATT, CDR2 SNEGSKA (reference sequence). Trimming removed 6 bases from V and 7 bases from J, with 9 bases in between. CDR3 region: CSAGVYGELFF. The DNA of the CDR3 is TGCAGTGCAGGAGTGTACGGGGAGCTGTTTTTT.

The genes are TRBV7-9 and TRBJ1-2; 7 nucleotides align to TRBD1. V trimming: 3 bases; J trimming: 1 base; junction bases outside the gene matches: 8. This CDR3 has 16 residues. Germline loops: CDR1 SEHNR, CDR2 FQNEAQ (reference sequence). CDR3 loop: CASSLAGQESNYGYTF. The CDR3 DNA reads as TGTGCCAGCAGCTTGGCAGGACAGGAAAGTAACTATGGCTACACCTTC.

The chain joins TRBV6-1 to TRBJ2-5, with TRBD2 matching 9 bases. The germline CDR1 and CDR2 sequences are MNHNS and SASEGT. This CDR3 contains 15 residues. The V segment lost 6 bases and the J segment 5 bases; nucleotides outside the gene matches: 10. CDR3 loop: CASRAGGPLSETQYF. CDR3 bases: TGTGCCAGCAGGGCGGGAGGGCCACTTTCGGAGACCCAGTACTTC.

This chain links TRBV6-1 with TRBJ1-1; no clear D. This CDR3 has 15 amino acids. Trimming cost V 2 bases and J 0 bases, with 10 bases left between them. The germline CDR1 and CDR2 sequences are MNHNS and SASEGT. DNA of the CDR3: TGTGCCAGCAGTGAATTTGGCCGTATGAACACTGAAGCTTTCTTT. This encodes CASSEFGRMNTEAFF.

Comments on this clone: Within the sample, other DNA sequences also encode this same CDR3. The genes are TRBV4-3 and TRBJ2-1; 9 nucleotides match TRBD2. Germline V gene data show CDR1 as LGHNA and CDR2 as YSLEER. This CDR3 region has 16 residues. Trimming at V came to 0 bases and at J to 6 bases, leaving 6 bases not matched to a gene. The CDR3 sequence: CASSQDEAGGRNEQFF. The DNA for the CDR3 is TGCGCCAGCAGCCAAGACGAAGCGGGGGGCCGCAATGAGCAGTTCTTC.

The chain carries TRBV27 and TRBJ1-1, with D maybe TRBD1 (6 bases). Germline V CDR1 and CDR2: MNHEY, SMNVEV (reference sequence). V was trimmed by 2 bases and J by 0 bases, leaving 10 bases between them. The CDR3 has 15 residues. CDR3 region: CASSLLGQMNTEAFF. CDR3 coding DNA: TGTGCCAGCAGTTTACTGGGACAAATGAACACTGAAGCTTTCTTT.

This rearrangement joins TRBV5-1 to TRBJ2-1, with 11 bases lining up with TRBD2. J gave up 4 bases and V 4 bases, and 4 bases lay outside the gene matches. There are 15 residues in the CDR3. The germline V gene encodes CDR1 SGHRS and CDR2 YFSETQ. The CDR3 loop is CASSMTSGDYNEQFF. The CDR3 nucleotides are TGCGCCAGCAGCATGACTAGCGGGGATTACAATGAGCAGTTCTTC.

The V and J genes are TRBV6-1 and TRBJ2-7; 7 bases align to TRBD1. In germline, CDR1 is MNHNS, CDR2 SASEGT. This CDR3 has 15 amino acids. V was clipped by 0 bases and J by 3 bases; unmatched bases: 5. The CDR3 protein is CASSEATGAIYEQYF. The CDR3, as DNA: TGTGCCAGCAGTGAAGCAACAGGGGCGATCTACGAGCAGTACTTC.

In this sample, this clone is medium-sized. The chain combines TRBV18 with TRBJ1-6; D is ambiguous. The germline CDR1 and CDR2 sequences are KGHSH and LQKENI. This CDR3 region has 18 residues. Trimming removed 1 base from V and 12 bases from J, with 25 bases in between. CDR3 sequence reads: CASSPRGMDGRKSKPLHF. The CDR3 DNA reads TGTGCCAGCTCACCACGCGGGATGGACGGGCGTAAATCTAAACCCCTCCACTTT.

The gene calls are TRBV25-1 and TRBJ1-2, with 10 bases matching TRBD1. The CDR3 spans 15 residues. Looked up from germline, CDR1 is MGHDK and CDR2 is SYGVNS. The V and J ends lost 7 bases and 5 bases, in that order; junction bases with no gene match: 10. The CDR3 loop reads CASTEGWDRGYGYTF. As DNA, the CDR3 is TGTGCCAGCACCGAAGGGTGGGACAGGGGATATGGCTACACCTTC.

V usage is TRBV7-7 and J usage is TRBJ1-3; D gene unclear. V dropped 1 base and J dropped 2 bases, with 9 bases sitting between them. The length of the CDR3 is 15 residues. CDR1 is SSHAT and CDR2 is FNYEAQ in the germline V gene (reference sequence). The CDR3 reads CASSLDPGTGNTIYF. For the CDR3, the DNA is TGTGCCAGCAGCTTAGACCCCGGGACTGGAAACACCATATATTTT.

The chain joins TRBV2 to TRBJ1-5; 7 nucleotides agree with TRBD1. Germline CDR1 is SNHLY and CDR2 is FYNNEI. V shed 5 bases, J shed 0 bases, and the junction held 10 bases outside the gene matches. The CDR3 runs to 17 residues. The chain's CDR3 is CASSWARDSASNQPQHF. DNA of the CDR3: TGTGCCAGCAGTTGGGCCCGGGACAGTGCTAGCAATCAGCCCCAGCATTTT.

The CDR3 protein is CASSTSQGIIRGYTF. The CDR3 DNA sequence: TGTGCCAGCTCAACATCACAGGGGATTATAAGGGGCTACACCTTC. V and J are TRBV18 and TRBJ1-2, with TRBD1 identical over 7 bases. Trimming took 5 bases from V and 8 from J; bases not matched to a gene: 14. Germline CDR1 and CDR2: KGHSH and LQKENI. The CDR3 is 15 amino acids. Complete variable domain (other parts from reference TRBV18 and TRBJ1-2): NAGVMQNPRHLVRRRGQEARLRCSPMKGHSHVYWYRQLPEEGLKFMVYLQKENIIDESGMPKERFSAEFPKEGPSILRIQQVVRGDSAAYFCASSTSQGIIRGYTFGSGTRLTVV.

V is TRBV11-2 and J is TRBJ2-7, with a tentative D call TRBD2 (5 bases). Trimming took off 3 bases at V and 3 bases at J, with 12 bases between the two ends. CDR3 length equals 14 residues. From germline, CDR1 is SGHAT and CDR2 FQNNGV. The CDR3: CASSFEGRLYEQYF. CDR3 DNA: TGTGCCAGCAGCTTTGAGGGTCGCCTCTACGAGCAGTACTTC.

This clone was recorded once. The chain recombines TRBV6-5 with TRBJ1-2; D remains ambiguous. V shed 2 bases and J shed 6 bases, with 13 bases lying between them. CDR1 is MNHEY and CDR2 is SVGAGI in the germline V gene. This CDR3 region has 14 residues. CDR3 bases: TGTGCCAGCAGTTACATGCGGGGTGAAGATGGCTACACCTTC. Translating it yields CASSYMRGEDGYTF.

The count of this clone is one. V usage is TRBV5-1 and J usage is TRBJ1-2; weak D call: TRBD1 (5 bases). Trimming pared 5 bases from V and 9 bases from J, leaving 17 bases between. The germline V gene has CDR1 SGHRS and CDR2 YFSETQ. The CDR3 sequence is 13 residues long. The CDR3, as DNA: TGCGCCAGCAGTTTTTTTCGGGGGGAGAGCTACACCTTC. Translated: CASSFFRGESYTF.